Following are 8 T cell receptor beta chains from one sample sequenced in a study of T cell responses to AZD1222 COVID-19 vaccine. Libraries were prepared by immunoSEQ multiplex PCR; TCRdb keeps only in-frame clonotypes and omits some of them. The sample shows about 170,000 clones, around 88% of them seen only once. This specimen was peripheral blood, taken 28 days after the second AZD1222 dose. Receptor source: an adult who received the AZD1222 COVID-19 vaccine.

V usage is TRBV7-9 and J usage is TRBJ1-3, with D tentatively TRBD1 (5 bases). The CDR3 spans 13 residues. Germline assignment: CDR1 SEHNR and CDR2 FQNEAQ (reference sequence). Trimming stripped 7 bases from V and 5 bases from J, with 12 bases between. CDR3 DNA sequence: TGTGCCAGCACCCAGGAGGGGAGAAACACCATATATTTT. This encodes CASTQEGRNTIYF.

The rearrangement links TRBV4-1 to TRBJ2-7; D gene ambiguous. Germline assignment: CDR1 MGHRA and CDR2 YSYEKL. There are 15 residues in the CDR3. Between the trimmed V and J ends, which lost 1 base and 6 bases, there was a span of 16 bases. The CDR3 sequence is CASSQAADGESEQYF. CDR3 DNA sequence: TGCGCCAGCAGCCAAGCTGCGGACGGCGAAAGCGAGCAGTACTTC.

The J gene is TRBJ2-5, the V gene TRBV4-1; tentative D call: TRBD2 (5 bases). The CDR3 has 13 amino acids. Trimming removed 4 bases from V and 7 bases from J, with 13 bases in between. Germline lookup yields CDR1 MGHRA and CDR2 YSYEKL. CDR3 amino acids: CASSRTPVGTQYF. CDR3 coding DNA: TGCGCCAGCAGCCGGACTCCAGTAGGGACCCAGTACTTC.

The V gene is TRBV11-2, the J gene TRBJ2-6; 7 bases are shared with TRBD1. This CDR3 comprises 18 residues. Germline trimming cut 4 bases from V and 0 bases from J; bases unmatched to any gene: 9. From germline, CDR1 is SGHAT and CDR2 FQNNGV. CDR3 nucleotides: TGTGCCAGCAGCTCCTGGTACAGGGGACGCTCTGGGGCCAACGTCCTGACTTTC. Protein sequence: CASSSWYRGRSGANVLTF. Filled out from reference TRBV11-2 and TRBJ2-6, the complete variable domain reads EAGVAQSPRYKIIEKRQSVAFWCNPISGHATLYWYQQILGQGPKLLIQFQNNGVVDDSQLPKDRFSAERLKGVDSTLKIQPAKLEDSAVYLCASSSWYRGRSGANVLTFGAGSRLTVL.

CDR3 nucleotides: TGTGCCAGCAGCCAAGGGGACGTCCCCTCCTACAATGAGCAGTTCTTC. Translation: CASSQGDVPSYNEQFF. The rearrangement joins TRBV3-1 (or the pseudogene TRBV3-2) to TRBJ2-1; D possibly matches TRBD1 or TRBD2 (5 bases each). Trimming took off 1 base at V and 0 bases at J, with 10 bases between the two ends. The CDR3 spans 16 residues. The germline V gene encodes CDR1 LGHDT and CDR2 YNNKEL (reference sequence).

The rearrangement uses TRBV5-1 and TRBJ1-4, with D perhaps TRBD1 (5 bases). CDR1 SGHRS and CDR2 YFSETQ come from the germline V gene. The CDR3 consists of 13 residues. Trimming removed 7 bases at V and 4 bases at J, with 11 bases between. CDR3 protein: CASGDSYNEKLFF. CDR3 coding DNA: TGCGCCAGCGGAGACAGTTATAATGAAAAACTGTTTTTT.

The chain employs TRBV5-8 and TRBJ1-1; no definite D call. CDR3 length: 15 amino acids. The germline V gene has CDR1 SGHTS and CDR2 YDEGEE. V was pared by 5 bases and J by 2 bases, with 16 bases between. The CDR3 sequence: CASRPITQINTEAFF. The CDR3 region has the DNA TGTGCCAGCAGACCTATCACACAAATAAACACTGAAGCTTTCTTT.

V is TRBV19 and J is TRBJ1-6; TRBD1 might be the D (5 bases). CDR3 length equals 15 residues. The V and J ends lost 2 bases and 3 bases respectively, with 8 bases between them. Germline CDR1 LNHDA, CDR2 SQIVND (reference sequence). The CDR3 sequence: CASSITGIYNSPLHF. The CDR3 coding sequence is TGTGCCAGTAGTATAACAGGAATCTATAATTCACCCCTCCACTTT.